The 11 T cell receptor beta chains listed next were all sequenced from one sample in a study of blood T cells in healthy people across ages. The second PCR ran about 7 to 12 cycles with a sample-barcoded 5' primer and J-beta primers. TCRdb re-derived calls from the 5' RACE reads in MiXCR, one entry per CDR3 protein. This table has around 1,500,000 distinct CDR3 sequences, 28% appearing once. Specimen: blood. The receptor set was obtained from a woman aged 25 to 39 in good health.

This clonotype has just a few counts. This sequence joins TRBV29-1 and TRBJ2-2; D possibly corresponds to TRBD1 (6 bases). With 3 bases removed from V and 5 bases from J, the gap between germline ends came to 13 bases. Germline CDR1 SQVTM, CDR2 ANQGSEA. The CDR3 has 14 residues. This chain's CDR3 is CSVDARGGTGELFF. The CDR3 coding sequence is TGCAGCGTTGATGCCAGGGGTGGAACCGGGGAGCTGTTTTTT.

This clonotype showed up many times. CDR3 sequence reads: CSARVPRTGGNIQYF. Written as DNA, the CDR3 is TGCAGTGCTAGAGTACCTCGGACAGGGGGGAACATTCAGTACTTC. The rearrangement uses TRBV20-1 and TRBJ2-4, with 10 bases aligning to TRBD1. Germline CDR1 DFQATT, CDR2 SNEGSKA (reference sequence). Trimming took 1 base from V and 7 from J; bases not matched to a gene: 7. The CDR3 is 15 amino acids.

Points on this clonotype: One end of the junction fails to match germline, which may point to a read error. The chain uses TRBV28 and TRBJ1-2; D possibly corresponds to TRBD1 (5 bases). Germline CDR1 is MDHEN and CDR2 is SYDVKM. The CDR3 sequence is 14 residues long. The CDR3 is CAGSLGEGTGGYTF. The DNA for the CDR3 is TGTGCCGGCAGTTTGGGGGAAGGGACGGGTGGCTACACCTTC.

The chain couples TRBV10-3 to TRBJ1-2, with 9 nucleotides matching TRBD1. This CDR3 spans 18 amino acids. V dropped 5 bases and J dropped 1; count of bases not matched to a gene: 14. Germline CDR1 reads ENHRY; CDR2 reads SYGVKD. Here the CDR3 DNA reads TGTGCCATCAGTAAGCCGCTCCGGGACAGGGCAGTTAACTATGGCTACACCTTC. This codes for CAISKPLRDRAVNYGYTF.

This clonotype was seen at least ten times. The chain combines TRBV29-1 with TRBJ2-7, with TRBD2 identical over 8 bases. The CDR3 totals 14 residues. Trimming removed 6 bases from V and 5 bases from J; junction bases left unmatched: 12. The germline V gene encodes CDR1 SQVTM and CDR2 ANQGSEA. DNA for the CDR3: TGCAGCGTCGTCGGATCGGGGGGGTGGAACGAGCAGTACTTC. This translates into CSVVGSGGWNEQYF.

In regard to this clonotype: One junction end disagrees with the germline gene, perhaps due to a read error. The chain carries TRBV6-5 and TRBJ2-4; D perhaps matches TRBD2 (5 bases). CDR1 and CDR2 (germline): MNHEY, SVGAGI. The CDR3 contains 18 residues. CDR3 amino acids: CASSYSGNPELAKTIQYF. DNA for the CDR3: TGTGCCAGCAGTTACTCCGGGAACCCCGAGTTGGCCAAAACCATTCAGTACTTC.

This clonotype has only a few counts. V usage is TRBV5-1 and J usage is TRBJ2-5; D perhaps matches TRBD1 (6 bases). The length of the CDR3 is 14 residues. CDR1 SGHRS and CDR2 YFSETQ come from the germline V gene. Trimming cost V 4 bases and J 2 bases, with 12 bases left between them. The CDR3 DNA reads TGCGCCAGCAGCCACGCCCAGGGGCAAGAGACCCAGTACTTC. Translated, it gives CASSHAQGQETQYF. Complete variable domain (other parts from reference TRBV5-1 and TRBJ2-5): KAGVTQTPRYLIKTRGQQVTLSCSPISGHRSVSWYQQTPGQGLQFLFEYFSETQRNKGNFPGRFSGRQFSNSRSEMNVSTLELGDSALYLCASSHAQGQETQYFGPGTRLLVL.

The table lists this clonotype with many counts. This sequence joins TRBV20-1 and TRBJ2-1, with D tentatively TRBD2 (6 bases). The V gene's germline CDR1 is DFQATT and CDR2 SNEGSKA (reference sequence). Trimming took off 6 bases at V and 1 base at J, with 13 bases between the two ends. The length of the CDR3 is 14 residues. Here the CDR3 reads CSAPLSGSYNEQFF. In DNA, the CDR3 is TGCAGTGCCCCTCTCAGCGGGTCCTACAATGAGCAGTTCTTC.

This clonotype showed up many times. The rearrangement uses TRBV7-2 and TRBJ2-4, with TRBD2 matching over 7 bases. From germline, CDR1 is SGHTA and CDR2 FQGNSA. This CDR3 is built from 15 residues. The V gene end was trimmed by 1 base and the J gene end by 5 bases; junction bases not matched to a gene: 5. The DNA for the CDR3 is TGTGCCAGCAGCTTAGTTGGCGGGAGCCAAAACATTCAGTACTTC. It specifies CASSLVGGSQNIQYF.

J is TRBJ2-5 and V is TRBV18; 13 bases fit TRBD2. This CDR3 has 15 residues. Trimming at V came to 0 bases and at J to 11 bases, leaving 6 bases not matched to a gene. Germline CDR1 KGHSH, CDR2 LQKENI. CDR3 loop: CASSPPGLAGHEQYF. DNA for the CDR3: TGTGCCAGCTCACCACCGGGACTAGCGGGACATGAGCAGTACTTC.

This clonotype showed up just a few times. The chain is built from TRBV7-2 and TRBJ1-5; no reliable D call. The CDR3 has 13 amino acids. Germline lookup yields CDR1 SGHTA and CDR2 FQGNSA. Trimming took 6 bases from V and 1 from J, leaving 7 bases between them. The CDR3 reads CASRLLSNQPQHF. CDR3 sequence (DNA): TGTGCCAGCAGGTTATTGAGCAATCAGCCCCAGCATTTT.